A selection of T cell receptor beta chains follows, all from one sample in a study of OX40 agonist ivuxolimab in advanced cancers. Using immunoSEQ multiplex PCR, the repertoire was profiled, and TCRdb retains in-frame clones only, with some absent. The data hold about 84,000 clones, with roughly nine tenths observed a single time. The sample consisted of CD4+ or CD8+ T cells sorted from blood, taken in a trial of the OX40 agonist ivuxolimab. The receptors come from an adult with an advanced solid tumor such as melanoma, head and neck, liver or kidney cancer. Each CDR3 is given with its conserved first and last residue. D genes are given only for firm matches. Only part of the rows carry a size: once, few, many, or a class if the clone is expanded.

CASSKGQVTGELFF	TGTGCCAGCAGTAAGGGACAGGTCACCGGGGAGCTGTTTTTT	NA	TRBJ2-2	TRBV7-6	TRBD1
CASSLVPDPYEQYF	TGTGCCAGCAGCTTAGTCCCTGACCCCTACGAGCAGTACTTC	NA	TRBJ2-7	TRBV7-2	NA
CASSSPTSGKGTQYF	TGTGCCAGCAGCTCGCCGACTAGCGGGAAGGGTACGCAGTATTTT	NA	TRBJ2-3	TRBV7-8	TRBD2
CASSLWDRAGTF	TGTGCCAGCAGCTTATGGGACAGGGCGGGCACCTTC	NA	TRBJ1-2	TRBV5-4	TRBD1
CASSLYSPGTSEPYQETQYF	TGTGCCAGCAGTTTATATTCCCCTGGGACTAGCGAACCGTACCAAGAGACCCAGTACTTC	NA	TRBJ2-5	TRBV27	TRBD2
CASSLTGGSNQPQHF	TGCGCCAGCAGCTTGACAGGGGGGAGCAATCAGCCCCAGCATTTT	NA	TRBJ1-5	TRBV5-1	TRBD1
CASSPMLLGIRHEQFF	TGCGCCAGCAGCCCAATGCTTTTGGGGATTAGGCATGAGCAGTTCTTC	NA	TRBJ2-1	TRBV5-1	NA
CASSVATSNTEAFF	TGTGCCAGCAGCGTAGCTACGTCGAACACTGAAGCTTTCTTT	NA	TRBJ1-1	TRBV9	NA
CASSVEAGNEKLFF	TGTGCCAGCAGCGTAGAGGCAGGGAATGAAAAACTGTTTTTT	NA	TRBJ1-4	TRBV9	NA
CASSQFLGEAFF	TGCGCCAGCAGCCAGTTCCTCGGGGAAGCTTTCTTT	NA	TRBJ1-1	TRBV4-1	NA
CASSKAFNQGGGKPQHF	TGTGCCAGCAGCAAAGCGTTTAATCAAGGGGGCGGGAAACCCCAGCATTTT	NA	TRBJ1-5	TRBV21-1	NA
CSVLGLAGGIRTDTQYF	TGCAGCGTCTTGGGACTAGCGGGGGGGATTCGCACAGATACGCAGTATTTT	NA	TRBJ2-3	TRBV29-1	TRBD2
CASSVGRGSGANVLTF	TGTGCCAGCAGCGTAGGTCGGGGCTCTGGGGCCAACGTCCTGACTTTC	NA	TRBJ2-6	TRBV9	NA
CASSLDGSGKSGYTF	TGCGCCAGCAGCTTGGATGGTTCGGGGAAGAGTGGCTACACCTTC	NA	TRBJ1-2	TRBV5-1	NA
CASSQMTGLTHYGYTF	TGCGCCAGCAGCCAGATGACAGGACTCACTCACTATGGCTACACCTTC	NA	TRBJ1-2	TRBV5-1	NA
CASSPPSMGNEKLFF	TGTGCCAGCTCACCACCTTCAATGGGGAATGAAAAACTGTTTTTT	NA	TRBJ1-4	TRBV18	NA
CASSFPGRSSYEQYF	TGCGCCAGCAGCTTCCCGGGAAGGAGCTCCTACGAGCAGTACTTC	NA	TRBJ2-7	TRBV5-1	NA
CASSLVGRDEKLFF	TGCGCCAGCAGCTTGGTAGGCAGGGATGAAAAACTGTTTTTT	NA	TRBJ1-4	TRBV5-1	NA
CASSLARGQGAATQPQHF	TGTGCCAGCAGCTTAGCGCGGGGGCAGGGGGCGGCGACTCAGCCCCAGCATTTT	NA	TRBJ1-5	TRBV7-2	TRBD1
CASRRGGSENSPLHF	TGTGCCAGCAGGAGGGGGGGATCCGAGAATTCACCCCTCCACTTT	many	TRBJ1-6	TRBV2	NA
CASSSTGGEETQYF	TGTGCCAGCAGCTCAACAGGGGGCGAAGAGACCCAGTACTTC	NA	TRBJ2-5	TRBV7-3	TRBD1
CSILPEAFF	TGCAGCATATTACCTGAAGCTTTCTTT	NA	TRBJ1-1	TRBV29-1	NA
CASSSGQANYGYTF	TGCGCCAGCAGCTCGGGACAGGCTAACTATGGCTACACCTTC	NA	TRBJ1-2	TRBV5-1	TRBD1
CASSLWGLAGGETQYF	TGTGCCAGCAGCTTATGGGGACTAGCGGGCGGTGAGACCCAGTACTTC	NA	TRBJ2-5	TRBV11-2	TRBD2
CASSRRTSGNTIYF	TGTGCCAGCAGCCGGAGAACTTCTGGAAACACCATATATTTT	NA	TRBJ1-3	TRBV7-6	NA
CASSQVSGTDLYEQYF	TGTGCCAGCAGCCAAGTCTCCGGGACAGACCTTTACGAGCAGTACTTC	NA	TRBJ2-7	TRBV4-2	TRBD1
CASSSARETGELFF	TGTGCCAGCAGCTCTGCCAGGGAAACCGGGGAGCTGTTTTTT	NA	TRBJ2-2	TRBV5-4	NA
CASKRAGDTGELFF	TGTGCCAGTAAGCGGGCTGGAGACACCGGGGAGCTGTTTTTT	NA	TRBJ2-2	TRBV19	NA
CASSLQGIPDTQYF	TGTGCCAGCAGCTTGCAGGGGATCCCAGATACGCAGTATTTT	NA	TRBJ2-3	TRBV5-4	NA
CASSQDVTAWANEKLFF	TGTGCCAGCAGCCAAGATGTGACAGCCTGGGCTAATGAAAAACTGTTTTTT	NA	TRBJ1-4	TRBV4-2	NA
CASSFSGSSYNEQFF	TGTGCCAGCAGCTTTAGCGGGAGCTCCTACAATGAGCAGTTCTTC	NA	TRBJ2-1	TRBV11-3	TRBD2
CASSVYGTSSETQYF	TGTGCCAGCAGCGTATACGGGACTAGCTCAGAGACCCAGTACTTC	few	TRBJ2-5	TRBV9	TRBD2
CAWSVPEGQETQYF	TGTGCCTGGAGTGTACCCGAGGGACAAGAGACCCAGTACTTC	NA	TRBJ2-5	TRBV30	NA
CASSLWDRGGEYNEQFF	TGTGCCAGCAGTCTTTGGGACAGGGGAGGGGAATACAATGAGCAGTTCTTC	NA	TRBJ2-1	TRBV28	TRBD1
CARPDRGTDTQYF	TGTGCCAGACCCGACCGGGGCACAGATACGCAGTATTTT	NA	TRBJ2-3	TRBV27	NA
CAISEREGSTDTQYF	TGTGCCATCAGTGAGCGGGAGGGAAGCACAGATACGCAGTATTTT	NA	TRBJ2-3	TRBV10-3	TRBD2
CASSLSVRGGELFF	TGTGCCAGCAGCCTCTCGGTCCGGGGCGGGGAGCTGTTTTTT	NA	TRBJ2-2	TRBV7-2	NA
CASSQDERSYEQYF	TGCGCCAGCAGCCAAGATGAACGCTCCTACGAGCAGTACTTC	NA	TRBJ2-7	TRBV4-3	NA
CASKRGQQYGYTF	TGTGCCAGCAAGCGTGGACAGCAATACGGCTACACCTTC	NA	TRBJ1-2	TRBV28	NA
CASSPHRGDSYEQYF	TGTGCCAGCAGTCCCCACAGGGGTGACTCCTACGAGCAGTACTTC	NA	TRBJ2-7	TRBV28	TRBD1
CASSRMSGGGDTGELFF	TGTGCCAGCAGCCGGATGTCAGGGGGCGGCGACACCGGGGAGCTGTTTTTT	NA	TRBJ2-2	TRBV7-8	TRBD1
CASSRRSGANVLTF	TGTGCCAGCTCACGGCGCTCTGGGGCCAACGTCCTGACTTTC	NA	TRBJ2-6	TRBV18	NA